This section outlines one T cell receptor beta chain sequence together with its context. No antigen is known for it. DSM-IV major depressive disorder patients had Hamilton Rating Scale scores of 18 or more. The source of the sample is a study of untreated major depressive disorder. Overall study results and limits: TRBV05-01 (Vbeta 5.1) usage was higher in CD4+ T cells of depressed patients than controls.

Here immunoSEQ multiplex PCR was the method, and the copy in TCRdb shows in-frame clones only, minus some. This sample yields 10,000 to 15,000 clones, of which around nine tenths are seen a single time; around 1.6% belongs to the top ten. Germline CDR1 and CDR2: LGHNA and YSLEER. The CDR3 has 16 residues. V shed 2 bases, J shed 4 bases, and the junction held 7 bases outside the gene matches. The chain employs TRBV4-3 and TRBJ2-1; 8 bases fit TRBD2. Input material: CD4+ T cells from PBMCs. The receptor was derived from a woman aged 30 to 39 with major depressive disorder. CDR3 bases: TGCGCCAGCAGCCAAAGGACTAGCAGCAAATACAATGAGCAGTTCTTC. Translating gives CASSQRTSSKYNEQFF.